Each of the 20 T cell receptor beta chains below was sequenced from the same sample in a study of blood T cell repertoires in COVID-19. Generated by immunoSEQ multiplex PCR, the TCRdb table keeps only in-frame clones and is missing some. The sample records 190,000 or so clones, about 81% being singletons. Sequencing was done on a sample of peripheral blood. These receptors originate from a woman at least 80 years old with COVID-19, enrolled during active disease.

The gene calls are TRBV2 and TRBJ1-2; D is possibly TRBD1 (5 bases). V gave up 8 bases and J gave up 3 bases, with 13 bases separating them. CDR1 is SNHLY, CDR2 FYNNEI, per germline. CDR3 length equals 13 residues. CDR3 amino acids: CASSQGMDYGYTF. As DNA, the CDR3 is TGTGCCAGCTCCCAGGGCATGGACTATGGCTACACCTTC.

The chain links TRBV13 to TRBJ1-2; 7 nucleotides align to TRBD1. The CDR3 loop spans 15 amino acids. With V trimmed by 5 bases and J by 5 bases, 11 bases remained unmatched. Germline loops: CDR1 PRHDT, CDR2 FYEKMQ (reference sequence). CDR3 sequence (DNA): TGTGCCAGCAGCGGCACAGGGGAGGCGTCTTATGGCTACACCTTC. It codes for CASSGTGEASYGYTF.

The V and J genes are TRBV7-8 and TRBJ2-3; a weak D match, TRBD2 (6 bases). The length of the CDR3 is 17 residues. Trimming pared 4 bases from V and 4 bases from J, leaving 21 bases between. The germline gives CDR1 SGHVS, CDR2 FQNEAQ. The CDR3 DNA sequence: TGTGCCAGCAGCTCCCCGGGTGGAGGGTCCCTGGCAGATACGCAGTATTTT. Residues: CASSSPGGGSLADTQYF. Together with reference TRBV7-8 and TRBJ2-3, the CDR3 gives the full variable domain: GAGVSQSPRYKVAKRGQDVALRCDPISGHVSLFWYQQALGQGPEFLTYFQNEAQLDKSGLPSDRFFAERPEGSVSTLKIQRTQQEDSAVYLCASSSPGGGSLADTQYFGPGTRLTVL.

This chain links TRBV11-2 with TRBJ2-5, with 7 bases fitting TRBD2. The CDR3 has 14 amino acids. The germline gives CDR1 SGHAT, CDR2 FQNNGV. The trim removed 3 bases at V and 2 bases at J, leaving 3 bases unmatched. The CDR3 bases are TGTGCCAGCAGCTTTTATAGCGGGCAAGAGACCCAGTACTTC. This sequence encodes CASSFYSGQETQYF. The whole variable domain, filled in from reference TRBV11-2 and TRBJ2-5, reads EAGVAQSPRYKIIEKRQSVAFWCNPISGHATLYWYQQILGQGPKLLIQFQNNGVVDDSQLPKDRFSAERLKGVDSTLKIQPAKLEDSAVYLCASSFYSGQETQYFGPGTRLLVL.

The V gene is TRBV7-6, the J gene TRBJ1-1; D gene uncertain. The CDR3 length is 15 residues. Germline V CDR1 and CDR2: SGHVS, FNYEAQ. Trimming stripped 3 bases from V and 6 bases from J, with 17 bases between. The DNA for the CDR3 is TGTGCCAGCAGCTTGGCCCCCGGGGTGGCGGCTGAAGCTTTCTTT. It is translated as CASSLAPGVAAEAFF.

The chain links TRBV5-4 to TRBJ2-2; the match to TRBD2 covers 14 bases. The ends lost 4 bases at V and 2 bases at J; junction bases unmatched: 10. CDR1 SGHNT and CDR2 YYREEE come from the germline V gene (reference sequence). CDR3 length equals 19 residues. The CDR3 DNA sequence: TGTGCCAGCAGCGGGACTAGCGGGGGACCTCGACCTAACACCGGGGAGCTGTTTTTT. Protein product: CASSGTSGGPRPNTGELFF.

This chain links TRBV10-3 with TRBJ1-6; possible D gene TRBD1, 6 bases. Looked up from germline, CDR1 is ENHRY and CDR2 is SYGVKD. The germline V and J ends were trimmed by 0 bases and 9 bases, with 12 bases remaining between them. This CDR3 has 15 residues. CDR3 protein: CAISESTGLGSPLHF. CDR3 in DNA: TGTGCCATCAGTGAGTCTACAGGGTTAGGTTCACCCCTCCACTTT.

This clone was recorded once. V and J are TRBV28 and TRBJ2-7, with D possibly matching TRBD1 (5 bases). The CDR3 covers 14 residues. Between the trimmed V and J ends, which lost 3 bases and 5 bases, there was a span of 14 bases. Germline values: CDR1 MDHEN, CDR2 SYDVKM. The CDR3 bases are TGTGCCAGCAGTTTCCGGGTGCAGGGCCACGAGCAGTACTTC. This encodes CASSFRVQGHEQYF.

The chain links TRBV5-1 to TRBJ2-5; 7 bases line up with TRBD2. The germline V gene has CDR1 SGHRS and CDR2 YFSETQ. This CDR3 has 15 amino acids. J lost 5 bases, V lost 4 bases, and 11 bases had no gene match. In DNA form, the CDR3 reads TGCGCCAGCAGCCCAGGACTAGGGGTTTGGGAGACCCAGTACTTC. Its protein product is CASSPGLGVWETQYF.

V gene TRBV4-3 combines with J gene TRBJ1-2; 10 nucleotides line up with TRBD1. Germline values: CDR1 LGHNA, CDR2 YSLEER. J lost 5 bases, V lost 5 bases, and 11 bases had no gene match. CDR3 size: 16 residues. Written as DNA, the CDR3 is TGCGCCAGCAGCGGGCCCCGGGACAGGGGTAGTTATGGCTACACCTTC. This sequence encodes CASSGPRDRGSYGYTF.

V is TRBV6-1 and J is TRBJ2-7, with TRBD2 matching 7 bases. This CDR3 spans 17 amino acids. Germline trimming cut 3 bases from V and 2 bases from J; bases unmatched to any gene: 13. From germline, CDR1 is MNHNS and CDR2 SASEGT. CDR3 bases: TGTGCCAGCAGTGATAGGGTTAGGGCGGGAGCGACCTACGAGCAGTACTTC. It encodes CASSDRVRAGATYEQYF.

This clone has just one count. The chain carries TRBV5-1 and TRBJ2-7, with TRBD2 matching over 7 bases. J was trimmed by 3 bases and V by 2 bases; bases with no gene match: 2. Germline CDR1 reads SGHRS; CDR2 reads YFSETQ. The CDR3 contains 13 residues. CDR3 protein: CASSLWGGYEQYF. The DNA for the CDR3 is TGCGCCAGCAGCTTATGGGGGGGCTACGAGCAGTACTTC. The variable domain in full, with the rest retrieved from reference TRBV5-1 and TRBJ2-7, is KAGVTQTPRYLIKTRGQQVTLSCSPISGHRSVSWYQQTPGQGLQFLFEYFSETQRNKGNFPGRFSGRQFSNSRSEMNVSTLELGDSALYLCASSLWGGYEQYFGPGTRLTVT.

The chain has TRBV10-1 and TRBJ1-3; D remains unclear. V was trimmed by 11 bases and J by 6 bases, leaving 14 bases between them. The CDR3 spans 12 residues. Looked up from germline, CDR1 is WNHNN and CDR2 is SYGVQD (reference sequence). The CDR3 DNA reads TGCGCCTCCTGGGGAGTTAAAAACACCATATATTTT. Translation: CASWGVKNTIYF.

The V and J genes are TRBV15 and TRBJ2-2; 9 positions match TRBD2. This CDR3 contains 19 residues. Germline lookup yields CDR1 LNHNV and CDR2 YYDKDF (reference sequence). V dropped 0 bases and J dropped 5; count of bases not matched to a gene: 13. The CDR3 DNA follows: TGTGCCACCAGCAGAGATTGGGTTAGCGGGGGCGATGGTACCGGGGAGCTGTTTTTT. Its translation is CATSRDWVSGGDGTGELFF.

The chain combines TRBV29-1 with TRBJ1-1; D might be TRBD1 (5 bases). The germline CDR1 and CDR2 sequences are SQVTM and ANQGSEA. This CDR3 has 11 residues. Trimming removed 3 bases from V and 8 bases from J, with 10 bases in between. The CDR3 loop reads CSVDGGREAFF. CDR3 DNA sequence: TGCAGCGTTGATGGGGGGAGGGAAGCTTTCTTT.

This chain joins TRBV29-1 and TRBJ2-1; the D gene is possibly TRBD1 (6 bases). CDR3 length: 14 amino acids. CDR1 is SQVTM and CDR2 is ANQGSEA in the germline V gene. With 4 bases removed from V and 4 bases from J, the gap between germline ends came to 14 bases. CDR3 sequence: CSVGRGEVYNEQFF. The DNA of the CDR3 is TGCAGCGTTGGCAGGGGAGAGGTTTACAATGAGCAGTTCTTC.

V usage is TRBV6-5 and J usage is TRBJ2-7, with TRBD1 identical over 7 bases. Trimming took 6 bases from V and 0 from J; bases not matched to a gene: 5. This CDR3 is 14 amino acids long. Germline-derived CDR1 and CDR2 are MNHEY and SVGAGI. The CDR3 nucleotides are TGTGCCAGCAGGGGGGACAGCTACTCCTACGAGCAGTACTTC. It specifies CASRGDSYSYEQYF.

V is TRBV10-3 and J is TRBJ1-1, with 7 bases that match TRBD1. Germline V gives CDR1 ENHRY, CDR2 SYGVKD. The junction had 4 bases not matched to a gene; V was cut back by 3 bases and J by 0 bases. The CDR3 consists of 15 residues. The CDR3 is CAISDSDRVNTEAFF. The CDR3 DNA follows: TGTGCCATCAGTGATTCCGACAGGGTGAACACTGAAGCTTTCTTT.

The chain couples TRBV6-1 to TRBJ2-1; the D gene is possibly TRBD2 (6 bases). Trimming took 0 bases from V and 3 from J, leaving 9 bases between them. Germline V gene sequence: CDR1 MNHNS, CDR2 SASEGT. This CDR3 region has 15 residues. CDR3 loop: CASSEAGGIYNEQFF. CDR3 DNA: TGTGCCAGCAGTGAAGCCGGGGGAATCTACAATGAGCAGTTCTTC.

The chain is built from TRBV4-2 and TRBJ1-1; 10 bases line up with TRBD1. The CDR3 consists of 15 residues. Trimming at V came to 2 bases and at J to 6 bases, leaving 6 bases not matched to a gene. CDR1 is LGHNA, CDR2 YNFKEQ, per germline. The CDR3 nucleotides read TGTGCCAGCAGCCAACCCCGGGACAGGGGCTCTGAAGCTTTCTTT. Residues: CASSQPRDRGSEAFF.